This TCR beta chain was found in a study of blood T cell repertoires in COVID-19. At the level of the study: Nucleic acid was either cDNA or gDNA, and it came from T cells, B-cell-depleted T cells, or PBMCs.

Two consecutive negative NP/OP PCR tests, clearance, or resolved symptoms defined Cohort 3 recovery. Germline CDR1 reads ENHRY; CDR2 reads SYGVKD. With 11 bases clipped from V and 6 bases from J, the junction kept 18 bases outside the gene matches. The CDR3 totals 15 residues. Original data processing: Researchers report that nucleated cell counts were estimated from reference gene primer amplification. Repertoires were generated with immunoSEQ multiplex PCR, while TCRdb's copy carries only in-frame clones and drops some. V, J and clone size derive from that table, while D and trimming were established from the DNA sequence. The data hold under 250,000 clones, with 85% to 90% observed a single time. The table lists this clone with a few counts.

The receptor's source is a man aged 40-49 years who had recovered from COVID-19. The material sequenced was PBMCs or T cells enriched from blood (not recorded which). This chain uses TRBV10-3 with TRBJ2-7, with 8 bases lining up with TRBD2. The CDR3 DNA reads as TGTGCCGCCCAGGAACGCACTAGCGGTGCATCCGAGCAGTACTTC. The encoded protein is CAAQERTSGASEQYF.